Shown below are 23 T cell receptor beta chains from a single sample sequenced in a study of blood T cells in healthy people across ages. For the second PCR, which ran for about 7 to 11 cycles, a sample-barcoded 5' primer and a J-beta primer mix were used. TCRdb re-called the 5' RACE reads with MiXCR, one entry per CDR3 protein. This table holds about 1.4 million distinct CDR3 sequences, approximately 59% found once. Sequencing input: blood. The origin of the receptors is a man between 18 and 35 years old in good health.

V is TRBV12-3 or TRBV12-4 and J is TRBJ2-2; D may match TRBD1 or TRBD2 (5 bases each). The CDR3 runs 14 residues. V was cut by 3 bases and J by 6 bases, with 11 bases left in between. CDR3 bases: TGTGCCAGCAGTTTCGGGGCAACGGCCGGGGAGCTGTTTTTT. Encoded protein: CASSFGATAGELFF.

V gene TRBV4-3 combines with J gene TRBJ2-3; 7 bases are a match to TRBD2. The CDR3 sequence is 16 residues long. Germline V lookup: CDR1 LGHNA, CDR2 YSLEER. V lost 0 bases and J lost 2; bases outside the gene matches: 5. The CDR3 nucleotides are TGCGCCAGCAGCCAAGAACAGCGGGGCTTCACAGATACGCAGTATTTT. Its protein product is CASSQEQRGFTDTQYF.

CDR3 DNA sequence: TGTGCCAGCAGTTTATCGGGACAGGGGGGTTACGAGCAGTACTTC. It translates to CASSLSGQGGYEQYF. V and J are TRBV27 and TRBJ2-7; 11 nucleotides align to TRBD1. The CDR3 has 15 residues. The ends lost 0 bases at V and 4 bases at J; junction bases unmatched: 2. Germline assignment: CDR1 MNHEY and CDR2 SMNVEV (reference sequence).

This chain connects TRBV7-6 to TRBJ2-3, with 8 nucleotides matching TRBD1. Germline V lookup: CDR1 SGHVS, CDR2 FNYEAQ. The CDR3 contains 15 residues. With 6 bases clipped from V and 3 bases from J, the junction kept 8 bases outside the gene matches. The CDR3 loop reads CASSRTGGLTDTQYF. Written as DNA, the CDR3 is TGTGCCAGCAGTAGAACAGGGGGTTTAACAGATACGCAGTATTTT.

This chain connects TRBV27 to TRBJ1-6, with TRBD1 identical over 8 bases. The CDR3 contains 15 residues. Germline lookup yields CDR1 MNHEY and CDR2 SMNVEV (reference sequence). V lost 5 bases, J lost 6 bases, and 6 bases stayed unmatched. This CDR3 is CASSPGQGSNSPLHF. As DNA, the CDR3 is TGTGCCAGCAGTCCCGGACAGGGAAGTAATTCACCCCTCCACTTT.

V gene TRBV7-2 combines with J gene TRBJ2-4, with D perhaps TRBD2 (6 bases). The V and J ends lost 4 bases and 7 bases respectively, with 14 bases between them. Germline CDR1 reads SGHTA; CDR2 reads FQGNSA. The CDR3 is 14 residues long. The CDR3 DNA is TGTGCCAGCAGCTCGGGGGTCCAAGGGAACATTCAGTACTTC. The encoded protein is CASSSGVQGNIQYF.

The chain uses TRBV4-1 and TRBJ2-1, with TRBD2 identical over 9 bases. This CDR3 comprises 17 residues. CDR1 MGHRA and CDR2 YSYEKL come from the germline V gene. V was clipped by 3 bases and J by 3 bases; unmatched bases: 9. The CDR3 protein is CASSQPGLADIYNEQFF. CDR3 DNA: TGCGCCAGCAGCCAGCCGGGACTAGCTGATATCTACAATGAGCAGTTCTTC.

The chain carries TRBV24-1 and TRBJ2-7, with D possibly matching TRBD1 (5 bases). The closer fit of TRBJ2-5 to the DNA end suggests the J call may be wrong. Per the germline V gene, CDR1 is KGHDR and CDR2 is SFDVKD. The CDR3 has 15 residues. CDR3 coding DNA: TGTGCCACCAGTGATTTTAGGGGTATGGTGGAGACCCAGTACTTC. It yields the protein CATSDFRGMVETQYF.

This chain uses TRBV27 with TRBJ2-7, with 7 bases matching TRBD2. CDR3 length: 16 residues. V lost 5 bases, J lost 2 bases, and 12 bases stayed unmatched. Germline-derived CDR1 and CDR2 are MNHEY and SMNVEV (reference sequence). CDR3 sequence (DNA): TGTGCCAGCAGTCCCGAGACGGCGGGAGAGACCTACGAGCAGTACTTC. This encodes CASSPETAGETYEQYF.

The chain employs TRBV20-1 and TRBJ2-7; tentatively, D is TRBD2 (5 bases). Germline CDR1 DFQATT, CDR2 SNEGSKA (reference sequence). The length of the CDR3 is 12 residues. Trimming stripped 3 bases from V and 5 bases from J, with 11 bases between. CDR3 amino acids: CSASSGFDEQYF. The CDR3, as DNA: TGCAGTGCTAGTTCGGGATTCGACGAGCAGTACTTC.

This sequence joins TRBV7-2 and TRBJ2-7; TRBD1 matches at 7 bases. CDR3 length equals 18 residues. Germline CDR1 is SGHTA and CDR2 is FQGNSA. After removal of 2 bases from V and 2 bases from J, the junction contained 15 bases not matched to a gene. CDR3 loop: CASSLRGQSLLLPYEQYF. For the CDR3, the DNA is TGTGCCAGCAGCTTAAGGGGACAGAGCTTATTACTCCCCTACGAGCAGTACTTC.

This clonotype was seen only a few times. The V call is TRBV13, the J call TRBJ2-3; D is tentatively TRBD1 or TRBD2 (5 bases each). The length of the CDR3 is 15 residues. Trimming stripped 5 bases from V and 6 bases from J, with 18 bases between. Germline V gene data show CDR1 as PRHDT and CDR2 as FYEKMQ (reference sequence). This CDR3 is CASSRRDGPLDTQYF. The CDR3 DNA reads as TGTGCCAGCAGCCGCCGGGACGGTCCTTTGGATACGCAGTATTTT.

This clonotype was recorded at least ten times. Relative to the germline gene, one junction end is altered; a read error may explain this. The CDR3 DNA reads as TGTGCCAGCAGTTTAGCAGGGGACACTGAAGCTTTCTTT. Protein sequence: CASSLAGDTEAFF. This chain joins TRBV7-2 and TRBJ1-1; D may be TRBD1 (6 bases). This CDR3 spans 13 amino acids. CDR1 SGHTA and CDR2 FQGNSA come from the germline V gene.

J is TRBJ2-3 and V is TRBV10-1, with D perhaps matching TRBD1 (6 bases). This CDR3 is built from 15 residues. Per the germline V gene, CDR1 is WNHNN and CDR2 is SYGVQD (reference sequence). The V end lost 6 bases, the J end lost 0 bases, and 13 bases lay between the germline ends. CDR3 DNA: TGCGCCAGCAGAGGGACACTTGCTAGCACAGATACGCAGTATTTT. Protein sequence: CASRGTLASTDTQYF.

The chain joins TRBV14 to TRBJ2-3, with 12 nucleotides matching TRBD2. V shed 4 bases, J shed 2 bases, and the junction held 7 bases outside the gene matches. Germline CDR1 reads SGHDN; CDR2 reads FVKESK. CDR3 length equals 17 residues. For the CDR3, the DNA is TGTGCCAGCAGCCGATGGACTAGCGGGGCATACACAGATACGCAGTATTTT. This translates into CASSRWTSGAYTDTQYF.

The V call is TRBV27, the J call TRBJ2-7; 7 bases map to TRBD1. J lost 2 bases, V lost 6 bases, and 10 bases had no gene match. Germline values: CDR1 MNHEY, CDR2 SMNVEV (reference sequence). This CDR3 is 15 amino acids long. Here the CDR3 DNA reads TGTGCCAGCAGCGTTACCGGGACAGTAACCTACGAGCAGTACTTC. It yields the protein CASSVTGTVTYEQYF.

V is TRBV6-5 and J is TRBJ1-2; 8 bases line up with TRBD1. The germline V gene has CDR1 MNHEY and CDR2 SVGAGI. The CDR3 runs 13 residues. Unmatched junction bases numbered 8, after V lost 6 bases and J lost 8 bases. CDR3 DNA: TGTGCCAGCAGCGACGGACAGGGAAGAGGCTACACCTTC. Its protein is CASSDGQGRGYTF.

The CDR3: CASSLSAAAGLSYGYTF. CDR3 sequence (DNA): TGCGCCAGCAGCTTATCGGCGGCCGCGGGGCTTTCCTATGGCTACACCTTC. The V call is TRBV5-1, the J call TRBJ1-2; D is perhaps TRBD1 (5 bases). Germline CDR1 and CDR2: SGHRS and YFSETQ. The CDR3 is made up of 17 amino acids. The ends were cut back, 2 bases at V and 4 bases at J, with 21 bases in the middle.

This chain uses TRBV28 with TRBJ1-2; maybe TRBD1 (5 bases). The CDR3 spans 12 residues. Deletions cut 6 bases from V and 8 bases from J, with 13 bases between. Germline V lookup: CDR1 MDHEN, CDR2 SYDVKM. For the CDR3, the DNA is TGTGCCAGCAGCCGGGGCTTCGAGGGCTACACCTTC. Translation: CASSRGFEGYTF.

The chain joins TRBV7-9 to TRBJ2-1; D might be TRBD2 (5 bases). Trimming took 8 bases from V and 7 from J, leaving 9 bases between them. CDR1 and CDR2 from the germline V gene are SEHNR and FQNEAQ (reference sequence). The CDR3 runs 11 residues. Here the CDR3 reads CASGIANEQFF. The CDR3 DNA is TGTGCCAGCGGAATAGCGAATGAGCAGTTCTTC.

The chain joins TRBV12-3 or TRBV12-4 to TRBJ1-3; D is unresolved. This CDR3 comprises 15 residues. Trimming cost V 6 bases and J 1 base, with 13 bases left between them. CDR3 loop: CASSLLGSSGNTIYF. The CDR3, as DNA: TGTGCCAGCAGCCTCCTTGGGAGTTCTGGAAACACCATATATTTT.

This clonotype was detected only once. V gene TRBV12-3 or TRBV12-4 combines with J gene TRBJ2-3, with D possibly being TRBD1 or TRBD2 (5 bases each). With 5 bases removed from V and 0 bases from J, the gap between germline ends came to 21 bases. The CDR3 totals 18 residues. CDR3 in amino acids: CASSPLPGTTPSTDTQYF. CDR3 sequence (DNA): TGTGCCAGCAGTCCACTACCCGGGACGACACCTAGCACAGATACGCAGTATTTT.

The chain joins TRBV7-2 to TRBJ1-1; D not resolved. CDR3 length: 14 amino acids. Germline V CDR1 and CDR2: SGHTA, FQGNSA. The germline V and J ends were trimmed by 0 bases and 5 bases, with 10 bases remaining between them. This CDR3 reads CASSLALGSTEAFF. In DNA, the CDR3 is TGTGCCAGCAGCTTAGCGCTAGGGTCTACTGAAGCTTTCTTT.